The 30 T cell receptor beta chains below all came from one sample that was sequenced in a study of sequential checkpoint blockade in melanoma. The treatment was: randomized to nivolumab then ipilimumab (arm A) or the reverse (arm B). The table came from immunoSEQ multiplex PCR; TCRdb's copy has only in-frame clones and leaves some out. The sample has over 25,000 clones, 70% to 80% seen once. Material: CD8+ T cells sorted from blood (inferred from file names), obtained from a patient given nivolumab and ipilimumab in sequence. The receptors originated from a human donor with melanoma.

This rearrangement joins TRBV9 to TRBJ2-7; tentatively, D is TRBD1 (5 bases). V was clipped by 3 bases and J by 0 bases, with 7 bases between them. Germline-derived CDR1 and CDR2 are SGDLS and YYNGEE. This CDR3 spans 13 amino acids. The CDR3 nucleotides read TGTGCCAGCAGCGGGGGCAGCTCCTACGAGCAGTACTTC. Protein product: CASSGGSSYEQYF.

The chain couples TRBV27 to TRBJ2-3; TRBD2 matches 8 bases. The junction had 3 bases not matched to a gene; V was cut back by 3 bases and J by 1 base. CDR1 and CDR2 from the germline V gene are MNHEY and SMNVEV (reference sequence). The CDR3 has 15 amino acids. DNA for the CDR3: TGTGCCAGCAGTTTTGAAGCGGGGGGCACAGATACGCAGTATTTT. This gives the protein CASSFEAGGTDTQYF.

The chain joins TRBV28 to TRBJ2-5; 8 bases are a match to TRBD1. Losses at the gene ends were 3 bases for V and 5 bases for J; bases not matched to a gene: 11. The CDR3 is 16 amino acids. Germline V CDR1 and CDR2: MDHEN, SYDVKM. The CDR3 protein is CASSFTDRGISETQYF. The CDR3 nucleotides are TGTGCCAGCAGTTTCACCGACAGGGGAATCTCGGAGACCCAGTACTTC.

The sample holds one count of this clone. The chain links TRBV6-4 to TRBJ2-3; no reliable D call. The V end was cut by 4 bases, the J end by 4 bases, with 15 bases between. The CDR3 extends over 15 amino acids. The germline CDR1 and CDR2 sequences are MRHNA and SNTAGT. The CDR3 coding sequence is TGTGCCAGCAGTGGTGGCGGTTCACCCGCAGATACGCAGTATTTT. Its protein product is CASSGGGSPADTQYF.

The chain employs TRBV9 and TRBJ2-2, with D possibly TRBD1 on 5 matching bases. The V end was cut by 4 bases, the J end by 3 bases, with 10 bases between. The CDR3 consists of 14 residues. Per the germline V gene, CDR1 is SGDLS and CDR2 is YYNGEE. CDR3 bases: TGTGCCAGCAGCCTAAGGGGTTACACCGGGGAGCTGTTTTTT. It is translated as CASSLRGYTGELFF.

V is TRBV27 and J is TRBJ1-2; the D gene is possibly TRBD1 (6 bases). V dropped 2 bases and J dropped 4 bases, with 14 bases sitting between them. The germline gives CDR1 MNHEY, CDR2 SMNVEV (reference sequence). This CDR3 is built from 15 residues. The CDR3 nucleotides read TGTGCCAGCAGTTTACGGGGGGGCCTATCCTATGGCTACACCTTC. This translates into CASSLRGGLSYGYTF.

The genes are TRBV7-9 and TRBJ1-2, with TRBD1 matching 8 bases. Trimming removed 0 bases from V and 4 bases from J; junction bases left unmatched: 4. CDR1 is SEHNR, CDR2 FQNEAQ, per germline (reference sequence). This CDR3 has 15 amino acids. CDR3 loop: CASSLAAGGAYGYTF. In DNA, the CDR3 is TGTGCCAGCAGCTTAGCGGCAGGGGGCGCCTATGGCTACACCTTC.

The chain links TRBV27 to TRBJ2-6; D remains ambiguous. V gave up 6 bases and J gave up 4 bases, with 13 bases separating them. The CDR3 has 15 residues. Germline CDR1 reads MNHEY; CDR2 reads SMNVEV (reference sequence). Here the CDR3 DNA reads TGTGCCAGCAGCCTACGTGGAGCGGGGGCCAACGTCCTGACTTTC. This codes for CASSLRGAGANVLTF.

The chain combines TRBV6-1 with TRBJ2-7; D is possibly TRBD1 (6 bases). The germline gives CDR1 MNHNS, CDR2 SASEGT. The CDR3 loop spans 15 amino acids. Trimming cost V 4 bases and J 4 bases, with 17 bases left between them. The CDR3 reads CASSVPSGTQYEQYF. CDR3 DNA sequence: TGTGCCAGCAGTGTCCCCTCCGGGACACAGTACGAGCAGTACTTC.

This chain links TRBV14 with TRBJ2-1; 8 bases match TRBD1. Germline V gene lookup returns CDR1 SGHDN and CDR2 FVKESK. Germline trimming cut 6 bases from V and 3 bases from J; bases unmatched to any gene: 7. This CDR3 has 15 amino acids. The CDR3 DNA reads TGTGCCAGCAGTCCTCAGGGGGCCGACTACAATGAGCAGTTCTTC. Protein product: CASSPQGADYNEQFF.

The chain combines TRBV6-5 with TRBJ1-4; 7 bases are a match to TRBD1. The CDR3 has 13 residues. The germline gives CDR1 MNHEY, CDR2 SVGAGI. Losses at the gene ends were 2 bases for V and 8 bases for J; bases not matched to a gene: 2. CDR3 in amino acids: CASSYPGGEKLFF. CDR3 nucleotide sequence: TGTGCCAGCAGTTACCCAGGGGGAGAAAAACTGTTTTTT.

The V call is TRBV5-1, the J call TRBJ2-7, with 7 bases lining up with TRBD2. The CDR3 loop spans 13 amino acids. Germline V CDR1 and CDR2: SGHRS, YFSETQ. V was clipped by 4 bases and J by 5 bases; unmatched bases: 6. The chain's CDR3 is CASSVGGEDEQYF. The DNA for the CDR3 is TGCGCCAGCAGCGTGGGGGGGGAGGACGAGCAGTACTTC.

This chain connects TRBV9 to TRBJ2-3; TRBD2 agrees at 8 bases. Germline CDR1 SGDLS, CDR2 YYNGEE. The CDR3 is 15 amino acids. V dropped 2 bases and J dropped 1; count of bases not matched to a gene: 3. The CDR3 loop reads CASSVSGGGTDTQYF. Written as DNA, the CDR3 is TGTGCCAGCAGCGTTTCCGGGGGGGGCACAGATACGCAGTATTTT.

In its sample, this clone was seen a few times. The chain employs TRBV10-2 and TRBJ1-5, with D perhaps matching TRBD1 (6 bases). The CDR3 has 14 residues. V was trimmed by 2 bases and J by 6 bases, leaving 11 bases between them. The germline V gene has CDR1 WSHSY and CDR2 SAAADI. The CDR3 DNA sequence: TGCGCCAGCAGTGAGAGGACAGCGGTTCAGCCCCAGCATTTT. This gives the protein CASSERTAVQPQHF.

This sequence joins TRBV7-3 and TRBJ2-1; 10 nucleotides line up with TRBD1. Germline values: CDR1 SGHTA, CDR2 FQGTGA. CDR3 length: 16 residues. Germline trimming cut 5 bases from V and 8 bases from J; bases unmatched to any gene: 12. The CDR3 nucleotides are TGTGCCAGCAGCGAGGGTCCGGGACAGGGGCAGGATGAGCAGTTCTTC. It specifies CASSEGPGQGQDEQFF.

This clone was found a few times. The chain is built from TRBV27 and TRBJ1-4; D gene unclear. The CDR3 is 15 residues long. The germline V and J ends were trimmed by 2 bases and 3 bases, with 10 bases remaining between them. Germline CDR1 and CDR2: MNHEY and SMNVEV (reference sequence). The CDR3 loop reads CASSLNAAPNEKLFF. As DNA, the CDR3 is TGTGCCAGCAGTTTAAACGCGGCTCCTAATGAAAAACTGTTTTTT.

The rearrangement joins TRBV9 to TRBJ2-1; TRBD1 matches at 8 bases. V gave up 6 bases and J gave up 8 bases; unmatched junction bases: 16. CDR1 and CDR2 (germline): SGDLS, YYNGEE. CDR3 length equals 16 residues. The CDR3 nucleotides are TGTGCCAGCACCTTAGGGGACAGGTTGAATCCCTATGAGCAGTTCTTC. This gives the protein CASTLGDRLNPYEQFF.

This sequence joins TRBV28 and TRBJ2-3; D remains ambiguous. CDR1 and CDR2 from the germline V gene are MDHEN and SYDVKM. Trimming pared 3 bases from V and 6 bases from J, leaving 7 bases between. The CDR3 covers 12 residues. In DNA, the CDR3 is TGTGCCAGCAGTTTCAGTGCTGATACGCAGTATTTT. Protein: CASSFSADTQYF.

This sequence joins TRBV19 and TRBJ2-3, with D maybe TRBD1 (6 bases). The CDR3 has 14 residues. The V and J ends lost 5 bases and 5 bases respectively, with 14 bases between them. Germline lookup yields CDR1 LNHDA and CDR2 SQIVND (reference sequence). Written as DNA, the CDR3 is TGTGCCAGTAGTGACCGACAGGCTTTAGATACGCAGTATTTT. Encoded protein: CASSDRQALDTQYF.

The chain combines TRBV2 with TRBJ2-3, with TRBD2 identical over 13 bases. The CDR3 is 17 residues long. Germline V gene data show CDR1 as SNHLY and CDR2 as FYNNEI. V was pared by 7 bases and J by 6 bases, with 13 bases of the junction left unmatched. CDR3 in amino acids: CASNPTTSGGAADTQYF. CDR3 sequence (DNA): TGTGCCAGCAACCCCACAACTAGCGGGGGGGCTGCGGATACGCAGTATTTT.

A single count supports this clone. The genes are TRBV28 and TRBJ2-1; the D gene is possibly TRBD1 (6 bases). The V and J ends lost 5 bases and 2 bases respectively, with 16 bases between them. In germline, CDR1 is MDHEN, CDR2 SYDVKM. The CDR3 sequence is 16 residues long. This chain's CDR3 is CASSRDRSPPYNEQFF. CDR3 coding DNA: TGTGCCAGCAGTCGTGACAGGAGCCCTCCCTACAATGAGCAGTTCTTC.

This chain links TRBV7-8 with TRBJ2-7; D perhaps matches TRBD2 (5 bases). The germline CDR1 and CDR2 sequences are SGHVS and FQNEAQ. V was cut by 4 bases and J by 6 bases, with 22 bases left in between. CDR3 length equals 16 residues. CDR3 nucleotides: TGTGCCAGCAGCTCCCTTCGGGATTCCCCTCGGAGCGAGCAGTACTTC. Encoded protein: CASSSLRDSPRSEQYF.

The chain uses TRBV5-6 and TRBJ1-5; tentatively, D is TRBD1 (5 bases). Trimming removed 2 bases from V and 7 bases from J, with 10 bases in between. The V gene's germline CDR1 is SGHDT and CDR2 YYEEEE. The CDR3 sequence is 13 residues long. The CDR3 nucleotides read TGTGCCAGCAGCTTCGGGGGTTGGCAGCCCCAGCATTTT. This codes for CASSFGGWQPQHF. Full variable domain (rest looked up from reference TRBV5-6 and TRBJ1-5): DAGVTQSPTHLIKTRGQQVTLRCSPKSGHDTVSWYQQALGQGPQFIFQYYEEEERQRGNFPDRFSGHQFPNYSSELNVNALLLGDSALYLCASSFGGWQPQHFGDGTRLSIL.

In this sample, this clone turned up a few times. The chain has TRBV7-9 and TRBJ2-7; D remains unclear. V gave up 2 bases and J gave up 0 bases, with 8 bases separating them. This CDR3 is 14 amino acids long. CDR1 and CDR2 (germline): SEHNR, FQNEAQ (reference sequence). The CDR3 here is CASSLPVSSYEQYF. The CDR3, as DNA: TGTGCCAGCAGCTTACCCGTGAGCTCCTACGAGCAGTACTTC.

The chain joins TRBV27 to TRBJ2-3, with D hard to call. The CDR3 is 13 residues long. Germline V lookup: CDR1 MNHEY, CDR2 SMNVEV (reference sequence). Trimming cost V 5 bases and J 1 base, with 7 bases left between them. The CDR3 loop reads CASSVRGTDTQYF. Written as DNA, the CDR3 is TGTGCCAGCAGTGTCCGGGGCACAGATACGCAGTATTTT.

This rearrangement joins TRBV30 to TRBJ2-2; a possible D gene is TRBD1 (6 bases). With 7 bases removed from V and 1 base from J, the gap between germline ends came to 19 bases. The CDR3 contains 16 residues. CDR1 GTSNPN and CDR2 SVGIG come from the germline V gene (reference sequence). The CDR3 sequence: CASAPRAQGNTGELFF. Written as DNA, the CDR3 is TGTGCCTCCGCCCCCCGGGCACAGGGGAACACCGGGGAGCTGTTTTTT.

The chain recombines TRBV4-2 with TRBJ2-5; 10 bases agree with TRBD1. Germline V lookup: CDR1 LGHNA, CDR2 YNFKEQ. With 5 bases clipped from V and 2 bases from J, the junction kept 5 bases outside the gene matches. The length of the CDR3 is 15 residues. CDR3 DNA: TGTGCCAGCAGCGCCGGGACAGGGGATCAAGAGACCCAGTACTTC. The encoded protein is CASSAGTGDQETQYF.

The chain employs TRBV7-6 and TRBJ2-7; 7 nucleotides agree with TRBD1. CDR3 length equals 17 residues. V lost 5 bases, J lost 0 bases, and 13 bases stayed unmatched. Germline V lookup: CDR1 SGHVS, CDR2 FNYEAQ. The CDR3 region has the DNA TGTGCCAGCAGCACCGACAGGGCAGGGGTAACCTCCTACGAGCAGTACTTC. Amino acids: CASSTDRAGVTSYEQYF.

This chain connects TRBV4-2 to TRBJ1-5, with D possibly TRBD1 on 5 matching bases. V was shortened by 0 bases and J by 3 bases, with 12 bases between the two germline ends. The CDR3 contains 16 residues. The germline V gene has CDR1 LGHNA and CDR2 YNFKEQ. CDR3 sequence: CASSQDTGGSNQPQHF. The CDR3 DNA is TGTGCCAGCAGCCAAGACACAGGAGGGTCCAATCAGCCCCAGCATTTT.

The V gene is TRBV7-9, the J gene TRBJ2-7, with unresolved D. CDR1 and CDR2 (germline): SEHNR, FQNEAQ (reference sequence). The CDR3 sequence is 13 residues long. Trimming left V 5 bases short and J 0 bases short, with 8 bases between. The chain's CDR3 is CASSPVSSYEQYF. Written as DNA, the CDR3 is TGTGCCAGCAGCCCCGTCAGCTCCTACGAGCAGTACTTC.